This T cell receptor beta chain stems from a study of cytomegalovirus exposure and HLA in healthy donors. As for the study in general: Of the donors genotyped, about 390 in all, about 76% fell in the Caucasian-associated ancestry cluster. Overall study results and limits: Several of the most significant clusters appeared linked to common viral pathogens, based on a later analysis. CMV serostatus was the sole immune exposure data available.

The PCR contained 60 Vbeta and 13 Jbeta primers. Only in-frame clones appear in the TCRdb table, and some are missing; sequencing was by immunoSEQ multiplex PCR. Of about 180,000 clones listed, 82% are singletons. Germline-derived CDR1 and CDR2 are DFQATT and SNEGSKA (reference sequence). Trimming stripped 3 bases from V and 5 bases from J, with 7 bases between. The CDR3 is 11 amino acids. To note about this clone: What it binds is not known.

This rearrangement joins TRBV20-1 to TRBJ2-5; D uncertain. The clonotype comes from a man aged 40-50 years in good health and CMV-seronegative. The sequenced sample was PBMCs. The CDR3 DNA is TGCAGTGCTAGCTTCGGGGAGACCCAGTACTTC. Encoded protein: CSASFGETQYF.